One and the same sample provided the 32 T cell receptor beta chains below, sequenced in a study of control samples from healthy donors and cancer patients. The protocol was immunoSEQ multiplex PCR, while the TCRdb copy is restricted to in-frame clones and leaves out a portion. The sample yields roughly 120,000 clones, more than 80% seen once. The sample comprised PBMCs. Receptors originate from a woman in her forties or fifties with colorectal cancer.

The sample holds a few counts of this clone. This sequence joins TRBV5-1 and TRBJ1-6; maybe TRBD1 (6 bases). The CDR3 has 15 amino acids. Germline V gene sequence: CDR1 SGHRS, CDR2 YFSETQ. Trimming took off 3 bases at V and 8 bases at J, with 15 bases between the two ends. In nucleotides, the CDR3 is TGCGCCAGCAGCTCCGAGGCTAACAGGGATTCACCCCTCCACTTT. It specifies CASSSEANRDSPLHF.

The CDR3 DNA reads as TGTGCCTGGAGCCTCCCCGCAGGGGTGGGTGAAAAACTGTTTTTT. It specifies CAWSLPAGVGEKLFF. This chain links TRBV30 with TRBJ1-4, with a tentative D call TRBD1 (6 bases). V was cut by 3 bases and J by 7 bases, with 18 bases left in between. In germline, CDR1 is GTSNPN, CDR2 SVGIG (reference sequence). The CDR3 length is 15 residues. Combining the CDR3 with reference TRBV30 and TRBJ1-4 gives the whole variable domain SQTIHQWPATLVQPVGSPLSLECTVEGTSNPNLYWYRQAAGRGLQLLFYSVGIGQISSEVPQNLSASRPQDRQFILSSKKLLLSDSGFYLCAWSLPAGVGEKLFFGSGTQLSVL.

This chain joins TRBV3-1 (or the pseudogene TRBV3-2) and TRBJ1-2, with D maybe TRBD1 (5 bases). Germline V gives CDR1 LGHDT, CDR2 YNNKEL (reference sequence). The V gene lost 0 bases and the J gene lost 3 bases, with 11 bases spanning the gap. CDR3 length: 15 residues. CDR3 amino acids: CASSQEPRADYGYTF. CDR3 DNA: TGTGCCAGCAGCCAAGAACCCAGGGCCGACTATGGCTACACCTTC.

This chain links TRBV28 with TRBJ1-4, with 8 bases aligning to TRBD1. This CDR3 is built from 14 residues. Germline values: CDR1 MDHEN, CDR2 SYDVKM. V shed 6 bases and J 6 bases; nucleotides not matched to a gene: 6. The CDR3 DNA follows: TGTGCCAGCAGAGGACAGGGCGGGGATGAAAAACTGTTTTTT. Translation gives CASRGQGGDEKLFF.

V is TRBV19 and J is TRBJ1-2; D might be TRBD1 (6 bases). V lost 7 bases and J 6 bases, leaving 15 bases between the germline ends. Germline values: CDR1 LNHDA, CDR2 SQIVND (reference sequence). The CDR3 runs to 13 residues. The chain's CDR3 is CASTPTGVDGYTF. The DNA of the CDR3 is TGTGCCAGTACTCCGACAGGCGTCGATGGCTACACCTTC.

V usage is TRBV6-2 or TRBV6-3 and J usage is TRBJ2-6; D unclear. From germline, CDR1 is MNHEY and CDR2 SVGEGT. Trimming left V 4 bases short and J 0 bases short, with 13 bases between. The CDR3 has 17 amino acids. CDR3 nucleotide sequence: TGTGCCAGCAGTTCCCGGACCCGCTACTCTGGGGCCAACGTCCTGACTTTC. As protein: CASSSRTRYSGANVLTF.

The rearrangement uses TRBV5-5 and TRBJ1-4; TRBD1 matches 8 bases. The junction had 8 bases not matched to a gene; V was cut back by 4 bases and J by 0 bases. The CDR3 covers 17 residues. Germline-derived CDR1 and CDR2 are SGHKS and YYEKEE (reference sequence). The CDR3 loop reads CASSPGQGEATNEKLFF. In DNA form, the CDR3 reads TGTGCCAGCAGCCCCGGACAGGGCGAGGCAACTAATGAAAAACTGTTTTTT.

V is TRBV5-1 and J is TRBJ2-5; D is uncertain. V lost 3 bases and J 2 bases, leaving 11 bases between the germline ends. CDR3 size: 14 residues. Germline loops: CDR1 SGHRS, CDR2 YFSETQ. CDR3 DNA: TGCGCCAGCAGCTCCCCCGGCAGGCAAGAGACCCAGTACTTC. Its translation: CASSSPGRQETQYF.

The rearrangement uses TRBV4-1 and TRBJ2-7; D not certain. CDR1 MGHRA and CDR2 YSYEKL come from the germline V gene. V was pared by 5 bases and J by 2 bases, with 19 bases between. The CDR3 has 16 amino acids. CDR3 sequence reads: CASSSITLPPAYEQYF. In nucleotides, the CDR3 is TGCGCCAGCAGCTCCATAACACTGCCACCGGCCTACGAGCAGTACTTC.

The chain couples TRBV6-5 to TRBJ2-2; no clear D. Germline assignment: CDR1 MNHEY and CDR2 SVGAGI. V lost 6 bases to trimming and J lost 2 bases, with 7 bases between them. This CDR3 region has 13 residues. The DNA for the CDR3 is TGTGCCAGCAGGAACCGAAACACCGGGGAGCTGTTTTTT. Protein: CASRNRNTGELFF.

The chain recombines TRBV7-2 with TRBJ2-1, with D possibly matching TRBD1 (6 bases). Deletions cut 5 bases from V and 10 bases from J, with 18 bases between. CDR3 length: 14 residues. The germline V gene has CDR1 SGHTA and CDR2 FQGNSA. DNA of the CDR3: TGTGCCAGCAGCCCCCAGGGGCTAGTCTGGGAGCAGTTCTTC. It specifies CASSPQGLVWEQFF. The full variable domain, rest sourced from reference TRBV7-2 and TRBJ2-1, is GAGVSQSPSNKVTEKGKDVELRCDPISGHTALYWYRQSLGQGLEFLIYFQGNSAPDKSGLPSDRFSAERTGGSVSTLTIQRTQQEDSAVYLCASSPQGLVWEQFFGPGTRLTVL.

The chain has TRBV28 and TRBJ2-5, with D hard to call. Germline CDR1 is MDHEN and CDR2 is SYDVKM. The CDR3 consists of 16 residues. V was trimmed by 6 bases and J by 5 bases, leaving 22 bases between them. The CDR3 region has the DNA TGTGCCAGCAGCTCTACGACCCGCGAGGCCGGGGAGACCCAGTACTTC. It encodes CASSSTTREAGETQYF.

The chain has TRBV2 and TRBJ2-5, with D perhaps TRBD1 (6 bases). This CDR3 spans 14 amino acids. V dropped 5 bases and J dropped 5 bases, with 15 bases sitting between them. Germline V gene data show CDR1 as SNHLY and CDR2 as FYNNEI. Here the CDR3 reads CASSPTGPRETQYF. The CDR3, as DNA: TGTGCCAGCAGTCCAACAGGGCCCCGGGAGACCCAGTACTTC. Drawing the rest from reference TRBV2 and TRBJ2-5, the complete variable domain is EPEVTQTPSHQVTQMGQEVILRCVPISNHLYFYWYRQILGQKVEFLVSFYNNEISEKSEIFDDQFSVERPDGSNFTLKIRSTKLEDSAMYFCASSPTGPRETQYFGPGTRLLVL.

This chain links TRBV6-5 with TRBJ2-2; possibly TRBD1 for D (6 bases). Deletions cut 4 bases from V and 6 bases from J, with 15 bases between. The germline V gene has CDR1 MNHEY and CDR2 SVGAGI. CDR3 length: 15 amino acids. This CDR3 reads CASSSPHRAPGELFF. CDR3 coding DNA: TGTGCCAGCAGTTCCCCCCACAGGGCTCCCGGGGAGCTGTTTTTT.

This chain joins TRBV3-1 (or the pseudogene TRBV3-2) and TRBJ2-2; D is unclear. Trimming pared 0 bases from V and 6 bases from J, leaving 5 bases between. The CDR3 sequence is 13 residues long. CDR1 and CDR2 from the germline V gene are LGHDT and YNNKEL (reference sequence). CDR3: CASSQDVAGELFF. The CDR3 nucleotides read TGTGCCAGCAGCCAAGACGTAGCCGGGGAGCTGTTTTTT.

A few counts support this clone. The V gene is TRBV27, the J gene TRBJ1-1; D may be TRBD1 (5 bases). Germline V gene data show CDR1 as MNHEY and CDR2 as SMNVEV (reference sequence). This CDR3 contains 13 residues. The V end lost 1 base, the J end lost 4 bases, and 7 bases lay between the germline ends. The CDR3 DNA follows: TGTGCCAGCAGTTTATACGGGGGCACTGAAGCTTTCTTT. This codes for CASSLYGGTEAFF.

This chain joins TRBV28 and TRBJ1-6; no reliable D call. V gave up 5 bases and J gave up 7 bases, with 15 bases separating them. Per the germline V gene, CDR1 is MDHEN and CDR2 is SYDVKM. The CDR3 totals 15 residues. The CDR3 protein is CASSPSFTRNSPLHF. CDR3 DNA sequence: TGTGCCAGCAGTCCGTCGTTCACAAGGAATTCACCCCTCCACTTT.

The rearrangement joins TRBV28 to TRBJ2-1; possible D gene TRBD1, 6 bases. The CDR3 loop spans 15 amino acids. V was clipped by 5 bases and J by 8 bases, with 19 bases between them. Germline values: CDR1 MDHEN, CDR2 SYDVKM. Written as DNA, the CDR3 is TGTGCCAGCAGTGCACCGGGACAAGGAATGGATGAGCAGTTCTTC. Amino acids: CASSAPGQGMDEQFF.

This sequence joins TRBV5-1 and TRBJ2-7, with 8 bases lining up with TRBD1. CDR1 is SGHRS, CDR2 YFSETQ, per germline. This CDR3 has 16 residues. With 1 base clipped from V and 2 bases from J, the junction kept 8 bases outside the gene matches. Written as DNA, the CDR3 is TGCGCCAGCAGCTTGTCCCCGGGACAGGTTCCCTACGAGCAGTACTTC. It yields the protein CASSLSPGQVPYEQYF.

CDR3 residues: CASSISGSGETQYF. The DNA for the CDR3 is TGTGCCAGTAGTATATCAGGGTCGGGAGAGACCCAGTACTTC. This chain connects TRBV19 to TRBJ2-5; possibly TRBD1 for D (5 bases). The ends were cut back, 2 bases at V and 4 bases at J, with 11 bases in the middle. Germline CDR1 reads LNHDA; CDR2 reads SQIVND (reference sequence). The CDR3 sequence is 14 residues long.

The chain employs TRBV2 and TRBJ1-6; D unclear. The V end was cut by 1 base, the J end by 7 bases, with 20 bases between. The CDR3 is 18 amino acids. Germline V gene lookup returns CDR1 SNHLY and CDR2 FYNNEI. The CDR3 sequence: CASSEGGLRDTINSPLHF. DNA of the CDR3: TGTGCCAGCAGTGAAGGCGGCCTCCGCGATACCATCAATTCACCCCTCCACTTT.

The chain has TRBV7-8 and TRBJ2-5, with D perhaps matching TRBD2 (6 bases). Trimming took off 7 bases at V and 0 bases at J, with 18 bases between the two ends. Germline loops: CDR1 SGHVS, CDR2 FQNEAQ. The CDR3 runs to 16 residues. CDR3 coding DNA: TGTGCCAGCACCACGGTCTTGTGGGGGGACCAAGAGACCCAGTACTTC. Translated: CASTTVLWGDQETQYF.

The rearrangement joins TRBV2 to TRBJ1-6; D is perhaps TRBD1 (5 bases). Germline V gene sequence: CDR1 SNHLY, CDR2 FYNNEI. The V gene lost 6 bases and the J gene lost 7 bases, with 10 bases spanning the gap. This CDR3 comprises 13 residues. This chain's CDR3 is CASRGTENSPLHF. The CDR3 region has the DNA TGTGCCAGCAGGGGGACTGAGAATTCACCCCTCCACTTT.

The chain carries TRBV2 and TRBJ2-1; TRBD1 or TRBD2 may be the D gene (5 bases each). The CDR3 sequence is 13 residues long. Germline V lookup: CDR1 SNHLY, CDR2 FYNNEI. Trimming took 4 bases from V and 7 from J, leaving 11 bases between them. CDR3 nucleotides: TGTGCCAGCAGTGGGGGACCCGTTAATGAGCAGTTCTTC. Its translation: CASSGGPVNEQFF. Looking up the rest from reference TRBV2 and TRBJ2-1 gives the full variable domain: EPEVTQTPSHQVTQMGQEVILRCVPISNHLYFYWYRQILGQKVEFLVSFYNNEISEKSEIFDDQFSVERPDGSNFTLKIRSTKLEDSAMYFCASSGGPVNEQFFGPGTRLTVL.

The chain uses TRBV19 and TRBJ2-5, with TRBD1 matching 11 bases. Germline-derived CDR1 and CDR2 are LNHDA and SQIVND (reference sequence). The CDR3 is 12 amino acids. The DNA for the CDR3 is TGTGGGACCGGGACAGGGGGGGAGACCCAGTACTTC. It codes for CGTGTGGETQYF.

This rearrangement joins TRBV7-3 to TRBJ1-1, with D unresolved. CDR1 and CDR2 (germline): SGHTA, FQGTGA. CDR3 size: 13 residues. V was clipped by 5 bases and J by 2 bases, with 9 bases between them. The CDR3 is CASSLWSNTEAFF. CDR3 coding DNA: TGTGCCAGCAGCCTATGGAGCAACACTGAAGCTTTCTTT.

The chain has TRBV12-3 or TRBV12-4 and TRBJ2-5, with D possibly being TRBD1 (6 bases). V shed 6 bases and J shed 5 bases, with 13 bases lying between them. The length of the CDR3 is 13 residues. The CDR3 DNA follows: TGTGCCAGCAGGCTCGGGACAACGGAGACCCAGTACTTC. This sequence encodes CASRLGTTETQYF.

The chain employs TRBV20-1 and TRBJ2-7; D possibly corresponds to TRBD2 (5 bases). CDR3 length: 13 amino acids. Germline CDR1 DFQATT, CDR2 SNEGSKA (reference sequence). With 3 bases removed from V and 6 bases from J, the gap between germline ends came to 15 bases. The CDR3, as DNA: TGCAGTGCTAGTCGCTTATTTGGGAGCGAGCAGTACTTC. Its translation is CSASRLFGSEQYF.

This sequence joins TRBV18 and TRBJ2-1, with D perhaps matching TRBD1 or TRBD2 (5 bases each). V was cut by 2 bases and J by 4 bases, with 21 bases left in between. Germline CDR1 reads KGHSH; CDR2 reads LQKENI. The CDR3 extends over 18 amino acids. In DNA form, the CDR3 reads TGTGCCAGCTCACCAAGTTCTTCCTTCGGGACGGGATACAATGAGCAGTTCTTC. This sequence encodes CASSPSSSFGTGYNEQFF.

V is TRBV19 and J is TRBJ2-1; 11 bases line up with TRBD1. The CDR3 has 14 amino acids. V dropped 5 bases and J dropped 7; count of bases not matched to a gene: 4. CDR1 is LNHDA, CDR2 SQIVND, per germline (reference sequence). The CDR3 loop is CASSGTGGMNEQFF. The CDR3 nucleotides read TGTGCCAGTAGTGGGACAGGGGGTATGAATGAGCAGTTCTTC.

This clone was detected once. The chain combines TRBV2 with TRBJ2-5; 10 bases map to TRBD2. The germline CDR1 and CDR2 sequences are SNHLY and FYNNEI. The CDR3 is 16 amino acids. V was clipped by 3 bases and J by 4 bases; unmatched bases: 8. This chain's CDR3 is CASSDSASGRGETQYF. In nucleotides, the CDR3 is TGTGCCAGCAGTGATTCGGCTAGCGGGAGAGGAGAGACCCAGTACTTC. Full variable domain (remainder filled in from reference TRBV2 and TRBJ2-5): EPEVTQTPSHQVTQMGQEVILRCVPISNHLYFYWYRQILGQKVEFLVSFYNNEISEKSEIFDDQFSVERPDGSNFTLKIRSTKLEDSAMYFCASSDSASGRGETQYFGPGTRLLVL.

This chain connects TRBV30 to TRBJ1-5; the D gene is possibly TRBD1 (5 bases). Trimming stripped 2 bases from V and 4 bases from J, with 9 bases between. Germline V gene lookup returns CDR1 GTSNPN and CDR2 SVGIG (reference sequence). The CDR3 is 13 residues long. CDR3 sequence: CAWSRQSNQPQHF. CDR3 bases: TGTGCCTGGAGTAGACAGAGTAATCAGCCCCAGCATTTT.